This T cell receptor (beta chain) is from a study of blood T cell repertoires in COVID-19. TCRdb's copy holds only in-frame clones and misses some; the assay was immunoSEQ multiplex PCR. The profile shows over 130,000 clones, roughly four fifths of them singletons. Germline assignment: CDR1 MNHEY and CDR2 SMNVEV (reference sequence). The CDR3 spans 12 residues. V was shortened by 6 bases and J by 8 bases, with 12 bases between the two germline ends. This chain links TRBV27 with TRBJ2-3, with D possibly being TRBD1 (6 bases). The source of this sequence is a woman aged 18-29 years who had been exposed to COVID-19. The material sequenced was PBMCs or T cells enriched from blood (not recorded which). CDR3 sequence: CASRDRRTTQYF. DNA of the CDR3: TGTGCCAGCAGAGACAGGAGGACTACGCAGTATTTT.